This record looks at one TCR beta chain sequence and its context. The antigen is undetermined. PCR involved 60 Vbeta and 13 Jbeta primers. Assay: immunoSEQ multiplex PCR; the TCRdb copy retains only in-frame clones and omits some. The sample lists tens of thousands of clones; under 80% were seen once. This specimen belongs to a study of cytomegalovirus exposure and HLA in healthy donors. These donors counted as nominally healthy when sampled, but unrecorded immune exposures were likely. Study-level results: Reportedly, HLA-A and HLA-B alleles of most subjects were accurately predicted from TCR beta. Solely CMV serostatus was available to characterize immune exposure. In a later analysis, most CMV-associated TCR beta chains appeared HLA-restricted.

This CDR3 comprises 11 residues. Germline V gives CDR1 SGHRS, CDR2 YFSETQ. V shed 8 bases and J shed 10 bases, with 15 bases lying between them. V and J are TRBV5-1 and TRBJ1-2; no clear D. This TCR was recovered from a male donor in good health and CMV-seronegative. Material for sequencing was PBMCs. The CDR3 coding sequence is TGCGCCAGTACTTTCGGAGATGTCTACACCTTC. Its protein is CASTFGDVYTF.